The 6 T cell receptor beta chains presented below share a single source sample, sequenced in a study of T cells in Graves' hyperthyroidism and ophthalmopathy. The source material, RNA transcripts, was used to amplify TCR beta CDR3 regions. First-round RT-PCR targeting the TCR CDR3 was performed with the HTBI primer set. TCRdb called the multiplex PCR reads again in MiXCR, with one record for every CDR3 protein. The repertoire has about 500,000 distinct CDR3 sequences, over 15% of them found once; the top ten carry around 18%. Sequenced input: blood. All receptors come from a young woman with Graves' hyperthyroidism.

The rearrangement uses TRBV11-2 and TRBJ1-4, with D possibly TRBD1 on 5 matching bases. V was shortened by 0 bases and J by 4 bases, with 18 bases between the two germline ends. CDR1 and CDR2 from the germline V gene are SGHAT and FQNNGV. This CDR3 has 18 amino acids. CDR3 DNA: TGTGCCAGCAGCTTAGACGGCGGGGTTGGGACCTATAATGAAAAACTGTTTTTT. Translating it yields CASSLDGGVGTYNEKLFF.

There are many counts of this clonotype. The V and J genes are TRBV3-1 and TRBJ2-3; D is perhaps TRBD1 (6 bases). This CDR3 region has 15 residues. CDR1 is LGHDT and CDR2 is YNNKEL in the germline V gene (reference sequence). With 3 bases removed from V and 0 bases from J, the gap between germline ends came to 10 bases. The CDR3 reads CASSHLQGSTDTQYF. CDR3 coding DNA: TGTGCCAGCAGCCATTTACAGGGTAGCACAGATACGCAGTATTTT.

In its sample, this clonotype was seen many times. The chain links TRBV7-9 to TRBJ2-7; D remains ambiguous. Trimming shortened V by 4 bases and J by 2 bases, and 15 bases separated the two germline ends. The germline V gene has CDR1 SEHNR and CDR2 FQNEAQ (reference sequence). The CDR3 consists of 15 residues. This chain's CDR3 is CASSSTGSYAYEQYF. The CDR3, as DNA: TGTGCCAGCAGCTCCACCGGGTCATACGCCTACGAGCAGTACTTC.

The chain uses TRBV13 and TRBJ2-5, with 14 positions matching TRBD2. This CDR3 is built from 17 residues. Per the germline V gene, CDR1 is PRHDT and CDR2 is FYEKMQ (reference sequence). V lost 5 bases, J lost 0 bases, and 5 bases stayed unmatched. The CDR3 loop is CASSSGLAGGNQETQYF. Here the CDR3 DNA reads TGTGCCAGCAGCAGTGGACTAGCGGGGGGAAACCAAGAGACCCAGTACTTC.

This clonotype was observed at least ten times. V is TRBV28 and J is TRBJ2-7; 8 bases fit TRBD1. Trimming took 5 bases from V and 2 from J; bases not matched to a gene: 5. The CDR3 has 14 residues. The germline V gene has CDR1 MDHEN and CDR2 SYDVKM. The CDR3 protein is CASSLDRGAYEQYF. As DNA, the CDR3 is TGTGCCAGCAGTCTAGACAGGGGTGCCTACGAGCAGTACTTC.

This clonotype showed up many times. The V gene is TRBV7-2, the J gene TRBJ1-2; no clear D. This CDR3 comprises 12 residues. Germline loops: CDR1 SGHTA, CDR2 FQGNSA. V was clipped by 2 bases and J by 6 bases, with 7 bases between them. CDR3 region: CASSLQMNGYTF. In DNA form, the CDR3 reads TGTGCCAGCAGCTTACAGATGAATGGCTACACCTTC.